The 13 T cell receptor beta chains listed next were all sequenced from one sample in a study of blood T cell repertoires in COVID-19. The method was immunoSEQ multiplex PCR; TCRdb's version includes in-frame clones alone and lacks a portion of them. The sample shows about 150,000 clones, about four fifths of them seen only once. Sequencing input: peripheral blood. Receptors were obtained from a man in his fifties or sixties with acute or convalescent COVID-19.

This chain uses TRBV6-5 with TRBJ1-4; TRBD1 matches 8 bases. CDR3 length: 13 residues. Looked up from germline, CDR1 is MNHEY and CDR2 is SVGAGI. V trimming: 9 bases; J trimming: 5 bases; junction bases outside the gene matches: 5. CDR3 amino acids: CASKDRVNEKLFF. DNA of the CDR3: TGTGCCAGTAAGGACAGGGTGAATGAAAAACTGTTTTTT.

The chain has TRBV9 and TRBJ1-3, with no clear D. The V gene's germline CDR1 is SGDLS and CDR2 YYNGEE. The CDR3 totals 18 residues. Trimming removed 0 bases from V and 0 bases from J, with 16 bases in between. As DNA, the CDR3 is TGTGCCAGCAGCGTAGCTTTTCGTACAGCCGGCTCTGGAAACACCATATATTTT. Amino acid sequence: CASSVAFRTAGSGNTIYF.

The V gene is TRBV28, the J gene TRBJ1-2; D might be TRBD1 (6 bases). Germline CDR1 reads MDHEN; CDR2 reads SYDVKM. This CDR3 is 14 amino acids long. Trimming stripped 6 bases from V and 4 bases from J, with 15 bases between. The chain's CDR3 is CASRYGGGGYGYTF. The CDR3 DNA reads TGTGCCAGCAGATACGGGGGGGGCGGCTATGGCTACACCTTC.

The gene calls are TRBV5-6 and TRBJ1-2; TRBD1 matches 7 bases. This CDR3 is built from 17 residues. Germline V gene sequence: CDR1 SGHDT, CDR2 YYEEEE. V shed 4 bases, J shed 4 bases, and the junction held 16 bases outside the gene matches. The CDR3 DNA is TGTGCCAGCAGCCTGGGGGCGGTGGCAGGGGGATCCTATGGCTACACCTTC. This translates into CASSLGAVAGGSYGYTF.

The rearrangement links TRBV10-3 to TRBJ1-2, with unresolved D. Germline V CDR1 and CDR2: ENHRY, SYGVKD. The CDR3 is made up of 14 amino acids. The germline V and J ends were trimmed by 2 bases and 8 bases, with 15 bases remaining between them. CDR3 DNA: TGTGCCATCAGTGAGGGGATTCCTAGCATGGGCTACACCTTC. Its protein product is CAISEGIPSMGYTF.

The chain is built from TRBV6-5 and TRBJ1-3, with 7 bases matching TRBD1. The V gene end was trimmed by 4 bases and the J gene end by 0 bases; junction bases not matched to a gene: 6. The CDR3 contains 16 residues. Germline loops: CDR1 MNHEY, CDR2 SVGAGI. CDR3 protein: CASSSTGTASGNTIYF. The CDR3 nucleotides read TGTGCCAGCAGTTCAACCGGGACAGCCTCTGGAAACACCATATATTTT.

V is TRBV6-5 and J is TRBJ1-2; no clear D gene. The CDR3 length is 14 residues. The germline V gene encodes CDR1 MNHEY and CDR2 SVGAGI. V lost 0 bases and J lost 8, with 13 bases in between. CDR3 protein: CASSYSSGSGGYTF. The CDR3 DNA is TGTGCCAGCAGTTACTCGAGCGGGTCTGGGGGCTACACCTTC.

Comments on this clone: The junction does not match germline at one end; this may be a read error. V and J are TRBV10-3 and TRBJ1-5, with 8 bases aligning to TRBD1. The germline gives CDR1 ENHRY, CDR2 SYGVKD. The CDR3 covers 15 residues. The CDR3 here is CAIGEGQGGNQPQHF. The CDR3, as DNA: TGTGCCATCGGTGAAGGACAGGGCGGCAATCAGCCCCAGCATTTT.

The CDR3 region has the DNA TGTGCCAGCAGCTTCGGCTCCGACGGGGTAGGCTATGGCTACACCTTC. Translated: CASSFGSDGVGYGYTF. This chain uses TRBV5-5 with TRBJ1-2, with D unresolved. There are 16 residues in the CDR3. V was trimmed by 2 bases and J by 4 bases, leaving 18 bases between them. Germline CDR1 SGHKS, CDR2 YYEKEE (reference sequence).

The chain recombines TRBV7-9 with TRBJ2-1, with TRBD1 matching 9 bases. From germline, CDR1 is SEHNR and CDR2 FQNEAQ (reference sequence). V was clipped by 6 bases and J by 0 bases; unmatched bases: 3. The CDR3 has 15 amino acids. The CDR3 bases are TGTGCCAGCAGAGAGACAGGGGGCTCCTACAATGAGCAGTTCTTC. Translating gives CASRETGGSYNEQFF. The variable domain in full, with the rest retrieved from reference TRBV7-9 and TRBJ2-1, is DTGVSQNPRHKITKRGQNVTFRCDPISEHNRLYWYRQTLGQGPEFLTYFQNEAQLEKSRLLSDRFSAERPKGSFSTLEIQRTEQGDSAMYLCASRETGGSYNEQFFGPGTRLTVL.

CDR3 in DNA: TGTGCCAGCAGTTTAAGACAGCCGTTCAATGAGCAGTTCTTC. Translating gives CASSLRQPFNEQFF. The chain uses TRBV27 and TRBJ2-1; D may be TRBD1 (5 bases). Germline V gives CDR1 MNHEY, CDR2 SMNVEV (reference sequence). The length of the CDR3 is 14 residues. V was pared by 2 bases and J by 6 bases, with 11 bases between.

The chain is built from TRBV6-6 and TRBJ1-6, with D maybe TRBD1 (5 bases). The CDR3 is 14 residues long. Germline assignment: CDR1 MNHNY and CDR2 SVGAGI (reference sequence). V was shortened by 4 bases and J by 6 bases, with 10 bases between the two germline ends. CDR3 DNA: TGTGCCAGCAGTTCCCAGGGTGCTAATTCACCCCTCCACTTT. This encodes CASSSQGANSPLHF.

The chain links TRBV19 to TRBJ1-3, with TRBD1 identical over 7 bases. CDR1 is LNHDA and CDR2 is SQIVND in the germline V gene (reference sequence). J lost 2 bases, V lost 3 bases, and 4 bases had no gene match. The CDR3 is made up of 15 amino acids. As DNA, the CDR3 is TGTGCCAGTAGTATCGAGGGGGCCGCTGGAAACACCATATATTTT. Translated: CASSIEGAAGNTIYF. Variable domain in full (rest from reference TRBV19 and TRBJ1-3): DGGITQSPKYLFRKEGQNVTLSCEQNLNHDAMYWYRQDPGQGLRLIYYSQIVNDFQKGDIAEGYSVSREKKESFPLTVTSAQKNPTAFYLCASSIEGAAGNTIYFGEGSWLTVV.